The clone carrying this TCR beta chain showed up many times. These data belong to a study of T cells after posttransplantation cyclophosphamide. TCRdb keeps only in-frame clones here, not all; method: immunoSEQ multiplex PCR. This repertoire holds tens of thousands of clones, and none appear only once. V lost 4 bases and J 4 bases, leaving 14 bases between the germline ends. Germline loops: CDR1 SGHRS, CDR2 YFSETQ. This CDR3 is 14 amino acids long. The chain has TRBV5-1 and TRBJ2-5, with a possible D match to TRBD1 (6 bases). The TCR was taken from a woman aged 60-70 years in good health, CMV-negative, and a related stem cell transplant donor. Sequenced sample: PBMCs. The DNA of the CDR3 is TGCGCCAGCAGCGCCTCAGGGGCCCCAGAGACCCAGTACTTC. Translation: CASSASGAPETQYF. Drawing the rest from reference TRBV5-1 and TRBJ2-5, the complete variable domain is KAGVTQTPRYLIKTRGQQVTLSCSPISGHRSVSWYQQTPGQGLQFLFEYFSETQRNKGNFPGRFSGRQFSNSRSEMNVSTLELGDSALYLCASSASGAPETQYFGPGTRLLVL.